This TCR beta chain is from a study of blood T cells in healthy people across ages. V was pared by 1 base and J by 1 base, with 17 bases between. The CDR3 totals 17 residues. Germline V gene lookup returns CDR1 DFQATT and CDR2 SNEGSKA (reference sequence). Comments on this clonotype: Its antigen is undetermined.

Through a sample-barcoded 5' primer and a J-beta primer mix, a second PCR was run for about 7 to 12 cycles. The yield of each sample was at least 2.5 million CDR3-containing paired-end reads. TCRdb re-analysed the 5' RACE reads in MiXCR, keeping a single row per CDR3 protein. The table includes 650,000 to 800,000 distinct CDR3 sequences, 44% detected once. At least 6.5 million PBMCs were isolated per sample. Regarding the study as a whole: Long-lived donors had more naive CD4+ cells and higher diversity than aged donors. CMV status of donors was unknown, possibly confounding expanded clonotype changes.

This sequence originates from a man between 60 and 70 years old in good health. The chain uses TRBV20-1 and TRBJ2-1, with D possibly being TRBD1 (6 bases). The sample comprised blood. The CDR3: CSARGPPGTNSYNEQFF. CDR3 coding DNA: TGCAGTGCTAGAGGGCCCCCCGGGACAAATTCCTACAATGAGCAGTTCTTC.